Following are 27 T cell receptor beta chains from one sample sequenced in a study of blood T cells in healthy people across ages. The authors ran a second PCR of 7 to 11 cycles using a sample-barcoded 5' primer and a J-beta primer mix. In TCRdb, the 5' RACE reads were re-called with MiXCR into one record per CDR3 protein. The table lists about 580,000 distinct CDR3 sequences, around 50% of them singletons. The sample comprised blood. The receptors stem from a man older than 75 in good health.

This clonotype was detected only a few times. Since a much larger clone is just one base distant, this may be a read error. The chain links TRBV6-6 to TRBJ2-3; 8 bases are a match to TRBD2. With V trimmed by 11 bases and J by 10 bases, 20 bases remained unmatched. Per the germline V gene, CDR1 is MNHNY and CDR2 is SVGAGI (reference sequence). CDR3 length: 15 amino acids. In nucleotides, the CDR3 is TGTGCCTCTCGCGGCGGACGAGCGGGAGCGGGGCCGCAGTATTTT. Translated: CASRGGRAGAGPQYF.

This clonotype was seen many times. The chain is built from TRBV6-5 and TRBJ2-7, with a possible D match to TRBD1 (6 bases). In germline, CDR1 is MNHEY, CDR2 SVGAGI. The length of the CDR3 is 13 residues. Trimming shortened V by 6 bases and J by 4 bases, and 13 bases separated the two germline ends. CDR3 nucleotide sequence: TGTGCCAGCAGGCTTGACAGGAGATACGAGCAGTACTTC. Translation: CASRLDRRYEQYF.

This clonotype has only a few counts. This chain uses TRBV28 with TRBJ2-5, with 15 bases aligning to TRBD2. The CDR3 has 16 residues. Germline V lookup: CDR1 MDHEN, CDR2 SYDVKM. Unmatched junction bases numbered 13, after V lost 6 bases and J lost 11 bases. In DNA, the CDR3 is TGTGCCAGCAGCCCCGGGACTAGCGGGAGGTGGAAGGAGCAGTACTTC. Residues: CASSPGTSGRWKEQYF.

In its sample, this clonotype was seen a few times. The chain joins TRBV5-1 to TRBJ2-5; a possible D gene is TRBD1 (5 bases). V lost 1 base to trimming and J lost 0 bases, with 16 bases between them. The CDR3 loop spans 17 amino acids. Germline loops: CDR1 SGHRS, CDR2 YFSETQ. The CDR3 nucleotides read TGCGCCAGCAGCTTGTTAGGGGTCCCCTTGTACCAAGAGACCCAGTACTTC. This translates into CASSLLGVPLYQETQYF. The complete variable domain, with remaining parts taken from reference TRBV5-1 and TRBJ2-5, reads KAGVTQTPRYLIKTRGQQVTLSCSPISGHRSVSWYQQTPGQGLQFLFEYFSETQRNKGNFPGRFSGRQFSNSRSEMNVSTLELGDSALYLCASSLLGVPLYQETQYFGPGTRLLVL.

On this clonotype: A read error may explain this, as a much larger clone is one base away. The chain recombines TRBV7-2 with TRBJ2-5; D is perhaps TRBD2 (5 bases). V was trimmed by 4 bases and J by 12 bases, leaving 15 bases between them. Germline CDR1 is SGHTA and CDR2 is FQGNSA. The CDR3 loop spans 12 amino acids. DNA of the CDR3: TGTGCCAGCAGCTCAGTTGGGTTCGGGAAGTACTTC. This translates into CASSSVGFGKYF.

This clonotype occurred a few times. The chain uses TRBV10-3 and TRBJ2-4; 15 nucleotides agree with TRBD2. The end of the DNA is better explained by TRBJ2-7, so the J call may be wrong. This CDR3 is built from 15 residues. In germline, CDR1 is ENHRY, CDR2 SYGVKD. The CDR3 region has the DNA TGTGCCACCCGAGGACTAGCGGGAGGGCCAAACGAGCAGTACTTC. Encoded protein: CATRGLAGGPNEQYF.

The genes are TRBV7-6 and TRBJ2-3, with 9 bases aligning to TRBD2. Germline CDR1 reads SGHVS; CDR2 reads FNYEAQ. V lost 1 base, J lost 5 bases, and 7 bases stayed unmatched. The CDR3 has 16 amino acids. The CDR3 loop is CASSLGASGIGDTQYF. CDR3 DNA sequence: TGTGCCAGCAGCTTAGGGGCTAGCGGGATAGGAGATACGCAGTATTTT.

This clonotype is a singleton in its sample. The rearrangement joins TRBV6-2 or TRBV6-3 to TRBJ2-2; unclear D gene. The V end lost 8 bases, the J end lost 12 bases, and 7 bases lay between the germline ends. Germline CDR1 MNHEY, CDR2 SVGEGT. The CDR3 length is 9 residues. The CDR3 region has the DNA TGTGCCAGCGGGCGTCAGCTGTTTTTT. Protein: CASGRQLFF.

Only a few counts were recorded for this clonotype. The chain has TRBV29-1 and TRBJ2-5; D is unresolved. CDR1 is SQVTM, CDR2 ANQGSEA, per germline. Trimming took 6 bases from V and 5 from J, leaving 13 bases between them. The CDR3 sequence is 12 residues long. The CDR3 reads CSVGEARETQYF. The CDR3 bases are TGCAGCGTGGGCGAGGCGCGGGAGACCCAGTACTTC.

The chain joins TRBV15 to TRBJ2-3; tentative D call: TRBD1 (6 bases). The germline V and J ends were trimmed by 1 base and 2 bases, with 10 bases remaining between them. The length of the CDR3 is 15 residues. Germline CDR1 LNHNV, CDR2 YYDKDF (reference sequence). The CDR3 loop reads CATSRVEGDTDTQYF. The CDR3 nucleotides are TGTGCCACCAGCAGAGTAGAGGGGGACACAGATACGCAGTATTTT.

This chain connects TRBV6-2 or TRBV6-3 to TRBJ2-1; D is undetermined. Trimming took off 2 bases at V and 9 bases at J, with 8 bases between the two ends. The germline V gene encodes CDR1 MNHEY and CDR2 SVGEGT. The CDR3 length is 12 residues. CDR3: CASSYEVVEQFF. The CDR3 region has the DNA TGTGCCAGCAGTTACGAGGTGGTTGAGCAGTTCTTC.

A few counts support this clonotype. The V call is TRBV28, the J call TRBJ2-7, with 11 bases that match TRBD1. V lost 5 bases to trimming and J lost 6 bases; unmatched junction nucleotides: 9. Germline values: CDR1 MDHEN, CDR2 SYDVKM. The CDR3 extends over 15 amino acids. The CDR3 spells CASSEPGQGGVEQYF. In DNA, the CDR3 is TGTGCCAGCAGTGAACCGGGACAGGGGGGTGTCGAGCAGTACTTC.

The CDR3 sequence: CATSRDPNRGGGADTQYF. CDR3 coding DNA: TGTGCCACCAGCAGAGACCCAAATAGGGGAGGTGGCGCAGATACGCAGTATTTT. The chain joins TRBV15 to TRBJ2-3; a weak D match, TRBD2 (6 bases). V shed 0 bases and J shed 4 bases, with 20 bases lying between them. The CDR3 covers 18 residues. Per the germline V gene, CDR1 is LNHNV and CDR2 is YYDKDF (reference sequence).

The chain uses TRBV10-3 and TRBJ2-5; 11 bases map to TRBD1. The CDR3 is made up of 14 amino acids. J was trimmed by 11 bases and V by 0 bases; bases with no gene match: 5. Germline V lookup: CDR1 ENHRY, CDR2 SYGVKD. The CDR3 loop reads CAISESGTGGEQYF. In DNA form, the CDR3 reads TGTGCCATCAGTGAGTCCGGGACAGGGGGGGAGCAGTACTTC.

V and J are TRBV5-6 and TRBJ2-7; D unresolved. The germline gives CDR1 SGHDT, CDR2 YYEEEE. The V end lost 1 base, the J end lost 6 bases, and 17 bases lay between the germline ends. The CDR3 spans 15 residues. DNA of the CDR3: TGTGCCAGCAGCTTGCCAGGAGTGGATTTGGGCGAGCAGTACTTC. Amino acid sequence: CASSLPGVDLGEQYF.

The gene calls are TRBV9 and TRBJ2-1; D tentatively reads TRBD1 or TRBD2 (5 bases each). This CDR3 has 16 residues. The ends were cut back, 0 bases at V and 7 bases at J, with 17 bases in the middle. The V gene's germline CDR1 is SGDLS and CDR2 YYNGEE. CDR3 sequence (DNA): TGTGCCAGCAGCGTAGAAACGGGGCGCGGTAGGAATGAGCAGTTCTTC. It encodes CASSVETGRGRNEQFF.

The V gene is TRBV7-9, the J gene TRBJ2-1; TRBD1 is a possible D gene (6 bases). V was trimmed by 2 bases and J by 8 bases, leaving 16 bases between them. Germline V gives CDR1 SEHNR, CDR2 FQNEAQ (reference sequence). The CDR3 consists of 15 residues. The CDR3 here is CASSLPAGVKDEQFF. CDR3 DNA sequence: TGTGCCAGCAGCTTACCTGCAGGGGTTAAAGATGAGCAGTTCTTC. Supplemented by reference TRBV7-9 and TRBJ2-1, the full variable domain reads DTGVSQNPRHKITKRGQNVTFRCDPISEHNRLYWYRQTLGQGPEFLTYFQNEAQLEKSRLLSDRFSAERPKGSFSTLEIQRTEQGDSAMYLCASSLPAGVKDEQFFGPGTRLTVL.

The chain carries TRBV6-2 or TRBV6-3 and TRBJ1-1; D is perhaps TRBD1 (5 bases). Between the trimmed V and J ends, which lost 8 bases and 4 bases, there was a span of 11 bases. CDR1 is MNHEY, CDR2 SVGEGT, per germline. This CDR3 is built from 12 residues. Here the CDR3 reads CASGTGGTEAFF. CDR3 DNA: TGTGCCAGCGGAACCGGGGGCACTGAAGCTTTCTTT.

The CDR3 loop is CASSQERETTEAFF. The CDR3 DNA follows: TGTGCCAGCAGCCAAGAACGGGAAACCACTGAAGCTTTCTTT. This rearrangement joins TRBV4-2 to TRBJ1-1; D gene ambiguous. V was pared by 0 bases and J by 4 bases, with 9 bases between. This CDR3 has 14 amino acids. Germline assignment: CDR1 LGHNA and CDR2 YNFKEQ.

The chain has TRBV7-2 and TRBJ1-1; TRBD1 is a possible D gene (6 bases). The CDR3 is 18 residues long. The V end was cut by 0 bases, the J end by 7 bases, with 24 bases between. Germline V CDR1 and CDR2: SGHTA, FQGNSA. The CDR3, as DNA: TGTGCCAGCAGCTTAGCAAGAGGCCGAGGAGGGGGACGGGATGAAGCTTTCTTT. It codes for CASSLARGRGGGRDEAFF.

The rearrangement links TRBV3-1 to TRBJ1-1; 8 positions agree with TRBD1. The CDR3 has 15 amino acids. Germline values: CDR1 LGHDT, CDR2 YNNKEL (reference sequence). V was pared by 7 bases and J by 10 bases, with 17 bases of the junction left unmatched. The CDR3 DNA reads as TGTGCCAGCATACCCTCGGCTGGACAGGGAGAGAGAGCTTTCTTT. As protein: CASIPSAGQGERAFF.

This clonotype was observed once. The CDR3 reads CAWKVDRAAYEQYF. The CDR3 DNA follows: TGTGCCTGGAAAGTGGACAGGGCTGCCTACGAGCAGTACTTC. The chain recombines TRBV30 with TRBJ2-7; 8 positions match TRBD1. The CDR3 covers 14 residues. V dropped 4 bases and J dropped 2; count of bases not matched to a gene: 7. Germline assignment: CDR1 GTSNPN and CDR2 SVGIG (reference sequence).

V gene TRBV20-1 combines with J gene TRBJ1-4; D unclear. V shed 0 bases and J shed 0 bases, with 5 bases lying between them. CDR3 length equals 14 residues. Germline values: CDR1 DFQATT, CDR2 SNEGSKA (reference sequence). The CDR3 is CSAREVATNEKLFF. CDR3 DNA sequence: TGCAGTGCTAGAGAGGTTGCAACTAATGAAAAACTGTTTTTT.

The table lists this clonotype with a few counts. The genes are TRBV6-2 or TRBV6-3 and TRBJ2-3, with no clear D. V was pared by 10 bases and J by 6 bases, with 8 bases between. This CDR3 is 10 amino acids long. Per the germline V gene, CDR1 is MNHEY and CDR2 is SVGEGT. This chain's CDR3 is CATGLDTQYF. For the CDR3, the DNA is TGTGCCACCGGATTGGATACGCAGTATTTT.

This clonotype was seen only a few times. This chain uses TRBV20-1 with TRBJ2-3; 9 positions match TRBD2. CDR1 is DFQATT, CDR2 SNEGSKA, per germline (reference sequence). The CDR3 has 12 residues. The junction had 4 bases not matched to a gene; V was cut back by 6 bases and J by 6 bases. CDR3 DNA sequence: TGCAGTGCGGGACTAGCATCGGATACGCAGTATTTT. It translates to CSAGLASDTQYF.

Details on this clonotype: At one end the junction does not follow the germline gene, possibly because of a read error. CDR3 nucleotides: TGCGCCAGCAGGGAGAACCGAGCAACTAATGAAAACCTGTTTTTT. Amino acids: CASRENRATNENLFF. The chain couples TRBV5-1 to TRBJ1-4; no firm D call. The CDR3 contains 15 residues. Germline values: CDR1 SGHRS, CDR2 YFSETQ.

The V and J genes are TRBV3-1 and TRBJ2-1; weak D call: TRBD2 (5 bases). The CDR3 length is 12 residues. Trimming pared 8 bases from V and 6 bases from J, leaving 11 bases between. The V gene's germline CDR1 is LGHDT and CDR2 YNNKEL (reference sequence). The CDR3 DNA reads TGTGCCAGCCCCCTCGAGGGCAATGAGCAGTTCTTC. It yields the protein CASPLEGNEQFF.